This entry lists 20 T cell receptor beta chains sequenced from one sample in a study of identical twins. Using its own MiXCR run on the 5' RACE reads, TCRdb lists one record per CDR3 protein. The sample carries hundreds of thousands of distinct CDR3 sequences, roughly 7.5% recorded once. Another study also made use of these data, one on yellow fever vaccine responses in identical twins.

Sequenced sample: CD8+ T cells sorted from blood. These receptors were taken from a woman aged 18-35 years in good health.

This clonotype was observed a handful of times. The rearrangement uses TRBV29-1 and TRBJ2-5; D possibly matches TRBD1 or TRBD2 (6 bases each). The CDR3 runs to 13 residues. CDR1 and CDR2 from the germline V gene are SQVTM and ANQGSEA. Trimming pared 3 bases from V and 6 bases from J, leaving 14 bases between. The CDR3 nucleotides read TGCAGCGTTGAGGAGGGGGGATTTAAGACCCAGTACTTC. Amino acids: CSVEEGGFKTQYF.

This clonotype appeared many times. This chain connects TRBV12-3 or TRBV12-4 to TRBJ2-5; D is unclear. This CDR3 is 12 amino acids long. V lost 6 bases to trimming and J lost 2 bases, with 7 bases between them. CDR3 amino acids: CASSLNQETQYF. The CDR3 nucleotides are TGTGCCAGCAGCCTGAATCAAGAGACCCAGTACTTC.

This clonotype was counted ten times or more. The chain has TRBV6-5 and TRBJ1-5; perhaps TRBD1 as D (6 bases). The CDR3 consists of 15 residues. The V end was cut by 2 bases, the J end by 3 bases, with 11 bases between. Germline lookup yields CDR1 MNHEY and CDR2 SVGAGI. The CDR3 here is CASSYGTGINQPQHF. The CDR3 DNA is TGTGCCAGCAGTTACGGTACAGGGATCAATCAGCCCCAGCATTTT.

Only a few counts were recorded for this clonotype. The rearrangement uses TRBV14 and TRBJ1-4; 7 nucleotides agree with TRBD1. With 4 bases clipped from V and 5 bases from J, the junction kept 7 bases outside the gene matches. CDR1 is SGHDN, CDR2 FVKESK, per germline. This CDR3 has 15 residues. DNA of the CDR3: TGTGCCAGCAGCCGTAGGACAGGTGAAAATGAAAAACTGTTTTTT. Its protein is CASSRRTGENEKLFF.

This clonotype was seen at least ten times. This sequence joins TRBV29-1 and TRBJ2-7; no clear D. The CDR3 has 12 amino acids. CDR1 SQVTM and CDR2 ANQGSEA come from the germline V gene. Trimming removed 2 bases at V and 3 bases at J, with 8 bases between. CDR3 sequence (DNA): TGCAGCGTTGAAACAGCTTTCTACGAGCAGTACTTC. Its protein is CSVETAFYEQYF.

This clonotype was found a few times. CDR3 nucleotides: TGCAGTGCTTTCGGCCGGGACCACCCTTGGAATGAGCAGTTCTTC. It codes for CSAFGRDHPWNEQFF. The chain combines TRBV20-1 with TRBJ2-1; D tentatively reads TRBD1 or TRBD2 (5 bases each). The germline gives CDR1 DFQATT, CDR2 SNEGSKA (reference sequence). The CDR3 runs 15 residues. Between the trimmed V and J ends, which lost 5 bases and 7 bases, there was a span of 21 bases.

The table lists this clonotype with many counts. J is TRBJ2-3 and V is TRBV28; perhaps TRBD1 as D (5 bases). The CDR3 is 14 residues long. CDR1 and CDR2 (germline): MDHEN, SYDVKM. Trimming took off 3 bases at V and 3 bases at J, with 10 bases between the two ends. CDR3 loop: CASSFRVGTDTQYF. The DNA of the CDR3 is TGTGCCAGCAGTTTCAGGGTTGGGACAGATACGCAGTATTTT.

V gene TRBV7-9 combines with J gene TRBJ2-1; D ambiguous. V was shortened by 4 bases and J by 5 bases, with 9 bases between the two germline ends. This CDR3 has 13 amino acids. The germline V gene encodes CDR1 SEHNR and CDR2 FQNEAQ (reference sequence). CDR3 coding DNA: TGTGCCAGCAGCTCCCGACCGAACAATGAGCAGTTCTTC. Amino acids: CASSSRPNNEQFF.

At least ten counts were recorded for this clonotype. This chain connects TRBV20-1 to TRBJ1-6, with D perhaps matching TRBD1 (5 bases). CDR1 and CDR2 from the germline V gene are DFQATT and SNEGSKA (reference sequence). The CDR3 has 14 residues. Trimming took 4 bases from V and 9 from J, leaving 16 bases between them. CDR3 protein: CSAKDGTGSSPLHF. The CDR3 DNA reads as TGCAGTGCTAAAGATGGGACCGGTTCTTCACCCCTCCACTTT.

This clonotype was counted at least ten times. J is TRBJ2-7 and V is TRBV10-3, with 8 bases matching TRBD1. This CDR3 contains 15 residues. Per the germline V gene, CDR1 is ENHRY and CDR2 is SYGVKD. V dropped 6 bases and J dropped 2; count of bases not matched to a gene: 9. As DNA, the CDR3 is TGTGCCATCAGATCAGACAGGGGAACCCCCTACGAGCAGTACTTC. Its translation is CAIRSDRGTPYEQYF.

This clonotype has at least ten counts. This chain connects TRBV29-1 to TRBJ2-7; 8 bases map to TRBD1. The CDR3 covers 14 residues. With V trimmed by 1 base and J by 3 bases, 5 bases remained unmatched. Germline V gives CDR1 SQVTM, CDR2 ANQGSEA. The CDR3 spells CSVEGTGGIYEQYF. CDR3 coding DNA: TGCAGCGTTGAAGGTACAGGGGGTATCTACGAGCAGTACTTC.

The chain recombines TRBV7-9 with TRBJ2-1; 8 nucleotides line up with TRBD1. V lost 4 bases, J lost 3 bases, and 5 bases stayed unmatched. This CDR3 is 15 amino acids long. Germline V gene data show CDR1 as SEHNR and CDR2 as FQNEAQ (reference sequence). The CDR3 region is CASSYRDRIYNEQFF. CDR3 coding DNA: TGTGCCAGCAGCTACCGGGACAGGATCTACAATGAGCAGTTCTTC.

This clonotype was seen a few times. V and J are TRBV20-1 and TRBJ2-7, with TRBD2 identical over 13 bases. J lost 0 bases, V lost 4 bases, and 3 bases had no gene match. Germline CDR1 DFQATT, CDR2 SNEGSKA (reference sequence). This CDR3 region has 15 residues. As DNA, the CDR3 is TGCAGTGCTACTGGGACTAGCGGGAACTCCTACGAGCAGTACTTC. It is translated as CSATGTSGNSYEQYF.

The table lists this clonotype with a few counts. The V and J genes are TRBV3-1 and TRBJ2-7; D not resolved. The CDR3 sequence is 15 residues long. Trimming took off 0 bases at V and 2 bases at J, with 11 bases between the two ends. Germline CDR1 LGHDT, CDR2 YNNKEL (reference sequence). For the CDR3, the DNA is TGTGCCAGCAGCCAAGATAGCCTACCCGCCTACGAGCAGTACTTC. This codes for CASSQDSLPAYEQYF.

This clonotype was seen at least ten times. The V call is TRBV27, the J call TRBJ2-7, with 7 nucleotides matching TRBD1. Germline CDR1 reads MNHEY; CDR2 reads SMNVEV (reference sequence). J lost 4 bases, V lost 5 bases, and 8 bases had no gene match. The CDR3 loop spans 14 amino acids. The DNA for the CDR3 is TGTGCCAGCAGTCCGCCGGGACAGATATACGAGCAGTACTTC. It codes for CASSPPGQIYEQYF.

This clonotype was counted ten times or more. The chain is built from TRBV4-1 and TRBJ2-5, with D perhaps TRBD2 (6 bases). The CDR3 runs to 17 residues. V was trimmed by 7 bases and J by 0 bases, leaving 21 bases between them. CDR1 MGHRA and CDR2 YSYEKL come from the germline V gene. The CDR3 DNA is TGCGCCAGCACCCTAGGCCCCTTGGCGGGAAACCAAGAGACCCAGTACTTC. Its translation: CASTLGPLAGNQETQYF.

Only a few counts were recorded for this clonotype. V is TRBV10-3 and J is TRBJ1-4; D might be TRBD1 (5 bases). With 10 bases removed from V and 0 bases from J, the gap between germline ends came to 18 bases. Per the germline V gene, CDR1 is ENHRY and CDR2 is SYGVKD. This CDR3 is 16 amino acids long. The CDR3 coding sequence is TGTGCCACCAACGAACCAGGGCTCGCAACTAATGAAAAACTGTTTTTT. Its translation is CATNEPGLATNEKLFF.

The rearrangement uses TRBV28 and TRBJ1-6; D is undetermined. Germline assignment: CDR1 MDHEN and CDR2 SYDVKM. Deletions cut 5 bases from V and 8 bases from J, with 10 bases between. The CDR3 is 13 amino acids. CDR3 in amino acids: CASSPVLDSPLHF. DNA of the CDR3: TGTGCCAGCAGTCCAGTTCTCGATTCACCCCTCCACTTT.

The chain recombines TRBV5-1 with TRBJ1-6, with 8 bases aligning to TRBD1. Trimming cost V 4 bases and J 4 bases; bases outside gene matches: 7. Germline CDR1 SGHRS, CDR2 YFSETQ. The CDR3 length is 16 residues. CDR3 amino acids: CASSAPDREYNSPLHF. The DNA for the CDR3 is TGCGCCAGCAGCGCACCGGACAGGGAGTATAATTCACCCCTCCACTTT.

Only a few counts were recorded for this clonotype. The chain recombines TRBV15 with TRBJ2-5; D unclear. The germline V and J ends were trimmed by 6 bases and 5 bases, with 16 bases remaining between them. Per germline, CDR1 LNHNV and CDR2 YYDKDF (reference sequence). CDR3 size: 14 residues. In nucleotides, the CDR3 is TGTGCCACCAGTTTTCGAGTTAACTGGGAGACCCAGTACTTC. Encoded protein: CATSFRVNWETQYF. Based on the CDR3 plus reference TRBV15 and TRBJ2-5, the full variable domain is DAMVIQNPRYQVTQFGKPVTLSCSQTLNHNVMYWYQQKSSQAPKLLFHYYDKDFNNEADTPDNFQSRRPNTSFCFLDIRSPGLGDTAMYLCATSFRVNWETQYFGPGTRLLVL.